These 31 T cell receptor beta chains were sequenced from one sample in a study of blood T cell repertoires in COVID-19. The protocol was immunoSEQ multiplex PCR, while the TCRdb copy is restricted to in-frame clones and leaves out a portion. The table shows 150,000 to 180,000 clones, with under 95% occurring only once. Sequenced input: peripheral blood. These receptors all come from a man between 50 and 59 years old with acute or convalescent COVID-19.

This clone was seen just once. This chain uses TRBV19 with TRBJ2-7; unclear D gene. V was clipped by 5 bases and J by 4 bases, with 12 bases between them. Germline V CDR1 and CDR2: LNHDA, SQIVND (reference sequence). The CDR3 extends over 13 amino acids. Here the CDR3 reads CASSHDTAYEQYF. In DNA, the CDR3 is TGTGCCAGTAGTCACGACACCGCTTACGAGCAGTACTTC.

The rearrangement links TRBV5-1 to TRBJ1-1, with no clear D. Per the germline V gene, CDR1 is SGHRS and CDR2 is YFSETQ. Trimming pared 0 bases from V and 7 bases from J, leaving 10 bases between. The CDR3 covers 13 residues. In nucleotides, the CDR3 is TGCGCCAGCAGCTTGGCCTTAAGCCGTGAAGCTTTCTTT. Its translation: CASSLALSREAFF.

This clone was detected only once. The chain employs TRBV29-1 and TRBJ1-5; TRBD1 matches at 7 bases. The germline V gene encodes CDR1 SQVTM and CDR2 ANQGSEA. The length of the CDR3 is 13 residues. Germline trimming cut 3 bases from V and 4 bases from J; bases unmatched to any gene: 3. CDR3 nucleotides: TGCAGCGTTGATAGGGGGCCGAATCAGCCCCAGCATTTT. It encodes CSVDRGPNQPQHF.

This sequence joins TRBV4-1 and TRBJ1-2; 7 positions agree with TRBD1. The CDR3 is made up of 13 amino acids. The germline V gene encodes CDR1 MGHRA and CDR2 YSYEKL. V lost 3 bases and J lost 2; bases outside the gene matches: 0. CDR3 DNA: TGCGCCAGCAGCCAGGGACAGAACTATGGCTACACCTTC. It translates to CASSQGQNYGYTF.

The V call is TRBV6-1, the J call TRBJ1-3; D unresolved. Trimming stripped 0 bases from V and 0 bases from J, with 6 bases between. In germline, CDR1 is MNHNS, CDR2 SASEGT. The CDR3 loop spans 15 amino acids. The CDR3 is CASSEAGRSGNTIYF. The CDR3 bases are TGTGCCAGCAGTGAAGCGGGCCGCTCTGGAAACACCATATATTTT.

This clone appeared once. The rearrangement joins TRBV18 to TRBJ1-2; perhaps TRBD1 as D (5 bases). The germline V and J ends were trimmed by 2 bases and 4 bases, with 11 bases remaining between them. CDR1 KGHSH and CDR2 LQKENI come from the germline V gene. CDR3 length equals 14 residues. The CDR3 spells CASSPEGDSYGYTF. The CDR3 DNA reads TGTGCCAGCTCACCAGAAGGAGACAGCTATGGCTACACCTTC. The full variable domain, completed using reference TRBV18 and TRBJ1-2, is NAGVMQNPRHLVRRRGQEARLRCSPMKGHSHVYWYRQLPEEGLKFMVYLQKENIIDESGMPKERFSAEFPKEGPSILRIQQVVRGDSAAYFCASSPEGDSYGYTFGSGTRLTVV.

Written as DNA, the CDR3 is TGTGCCAGCAGCGTAGATTGGGGAGGGGCAGATACGCAGTATTTT. It translates to CASSVDWGGADTQYF. This sequence joins TRBV9 and TRBJ2-3; 7 bases align to TRBD2. With V trimmed by 0 bases and J by 4 bases, 5 bases remained unmatched. The CDR3 sequence is 15 residues long. CDR1 and CDR2 from the germline V gene are SGDLS and YYNGEE. Full variable domain (remainder filled in from reference TRBV9 and TRBJ2-3): DSGVTQTPKHLITATGQRVTLRCSPRSGDLSVYWYQQSLDQGLQFLIQYYNGEERAKGNILERFSAQQFPDLHSELNLSSLELGDSALYFCASSVDWGGADTQYFGPGTRLTVL.

The chain is built from TRBV5-1 and TRBJ2-3; TRBD1 agrees at 8 bases. The CDR3 is 16 amino acids. Germline loops: CDR1 SGHRS, CDR2 YFSETQ. The trim removed 0 bases at V and 0 bases at J, leaving 3 bases unmatched. This CDR3 is CASSLGDRGSTDTQYF. Here the CDR3 DNA reads TGCGCCAGCAGCTTGGGCGACAGGGGCAGCACAGATACGCAGTATTTT.

V gene TRBV30 combines with J gene TRBJ1-2; the D gene is possibly TRBD1 (5 bases). Trimming shortened V by 7 bases and J by 6 bases, and 15 bases separated the two germline ends. The CDR3 totals 12 residues. Per germline, CDR1 GTSNPN and CDR2 SVGIG (reference sequence). This CDR3 reads CASEGGGDGYTF. The CDR3 region has the DNA TGTGCCTCCGAAGGTGGAGGGGATGGCTACACCTTC.

This chain joins TRBV27 and TRBJ2-7, with 7 bases aligning to TRBD1. CDR1 is MNHEY and CDR2 is SMNVEV in the germline V gene (reference sequence). There are 13 residues in the CDR3. V dropped 7 bases and J dropped 5; count of bases not matched to a gene: 8. This CDR3 reads CASKRQGNHEQYF. The CDR3 nucleotides read TGTGCCAGCAAAAGACAGGGTAACCACGAGCAGTACTTC.

The genes are TRBV6-4 and TRBJ1-5, with TRBD1 as a possible D gene (6 bases). From germline, CDR1 is MRHNA and CDR2 SNTAGT. V lost 3 bases and J lost 7, with 10 bases in between. The CDR3 runs 13 residues. The CDR3 sequence is CASSESRGQPQHF. The CDR3 DNA is TGTGCCAGCAGTGAATCCAGGGGACAGCCCCAGCATTTT.

This clone is a singleton in its sample. This chain connects TRBV3-1 (or the pseudogene TRBV3-2) to TRBJ1-2, with D perhaps matching TRBD1 (6 bases). V shed 4 bases and J shed 1 base, with 7 bases lying between them. The germline V gene has CDR1 LGHDT and CDR2 YNNKEL (reference sequence). This CDR3 comprises 13 residues. As DNA, the CDR3 is TGTGCCAGCAGCCGACAGGATAACTATGGCTACACCTTC. It yields the protein CASSRQDNYGYTF.

The chain links TRBV4-2 to TRBJ1-5, with 8 bases that match TRBD1. CDR1 is LGHNA and CDR2 is YNFKEQ in the germline V gene. V trimming: 1 base; J trimming: 2 bases; junction bases outside the gene matches: 4. This CDR3 spans 16 amino acids. As DNA, the CDR3 is TGTGCCAGCAGCCAAGGTGGACAGGGCGGCAATCAGCCCCAGCATTTT. Translation: CASSQGGQGGNQPQHF.

The rearrangement links TRBV10-3 to TRBJ1-1, with 7 bases lining up with TRBD1. The germline CDR1 and CDR2 sequences are ENHRY and SYGVKD. The CDR3 spans 13 residues. The V segment lost 9 bases and the J segment 1 base; nucleotides outside the gene matches: 5. CDR3 region: CAIQGQANTEAFF. The CDR3 nucleotides are TGTGCCATTCAAGGACAGGCGAACACTGAAGCTTTCTTT.

The genes are TRBV19 and TRBJ1-2; 8 nucleotides line up with TRBD1. This CDR3 is 16 amino acids long. Germline V gene lookup returns CDR1 LNHDA and CDR2 SQIVND (reference sequence). V dropped 6 bases and J dropped 3; count of bases not matched to a gene: 12. The CDR3 DNA sequence: TGTGCCAGTAGCACTTCGGACAGGGCCAGGGACTATGGCTACACCTTC. As protein: CASSTSDRARDYGYTF.

This rearrangement joins TRBV27 to TRBJ2-2; 11 bases map to TRBD2. The length of the CDR3 is 15 residues. From germline, CDR1 is MNHEY and CDR2 SMNVEV (reference sequence). Unmatched junction bases numbered 6, after V lost 5 bases and J lost 7 bases. The CDR3: CASSATSGTNGELFF. The CDR3, as DNA: TGTGCCAGCAGTGCGACTAGCGGGACAAACGGGGAGCTGTTTTTT.

The chain links TRBV28 to TRBJ2-7; perhaps TRBD1 as D (6 bases). With 1 base removed from V and 5 bases from J, the gap between germline ends came to 18 bases. The CDR3 extends over 16 amino acids. CDR1 MDHEN and CDR2 SYDVKM come from the germline V gene. The CDR3 sequence: CASSLSTGPATNEQYV. As DNA, the CDR3 is TGTGCCAGCAGTTTATCGACAGGCCCTGCCACTAACGAGCAGTACGTC.

This chain joins TRBV24-1 and TRBJ2-1, with 8 positions matching TRBD2. The CDR3 covers 15 residues. Germline lookup yields CDR1 KGHDR and CDR2 SFDVKD. The V and J ends lost 0 bases and 9 bases, in that order; junction bases with no gene match: 6. As DNA, the CDR3 is TGTGCCACCAGTGATTTGAGAAGCGGGAGAGGTGAGCAGTTCTTC. The encoded protein is CATSDLRSGRGEQFF.

This clone was counted a single time. The rearrangement uses TRBV6-6 and TRBJ1-1; possibly TRBD1 for D (6 bases). The germline V and J ends were trimmed by 6 bases and 3 bases, with 11 bases remaining between them. The length of the CDR3 is 13 residues. The V gene's germline CDR1 is MNHNY and CDR2 SVGAGI (reference sequence). The CDR3 region is CASSQTGYTEAFF. CDR3 nucleotides: TGTGCCAGCAGCCAAACAGGGTACACTGAAGCTTTCTTT.

The CDR3 sequence is CASSIQGDYGYTF. CDR3 sequence (DNA): TGTGCCAGCAGCATTCAGGGGGACTATGGCTACACCTTC. V and J are TRBV11-1 and TRBJ1-2, with 7 bases fitting TRBD1. Germline V gives CDR1 SGHAT, CDR2 FQDESV (reference sequence). CDR3 length: 13 amino acids. Trimming at V came to 5 bases and at J to 3 bases, leaving 3 bases not matched to a gene.

The J gene is TRBJ1-2, the V gene TRBV6-5; D is unclear. The CDR3 runs 11 residues. Trimming cost V 6 bases and J 6 bases, with 8 bases left between them. Per the germline V gene, CDR1 is MNHEY and CDR2 is SVGAGI. CDR3 protein: CASSPGDGYTF. The CDR3 DNA reads as TGTGCCAGCAGCCCCGGGGATGGCTACACCTTC.

This sequence joins TRBV3-1 (or the pseudogene TRBV3-2) and TRBJ1-2; D not certain. The CDR3 is 14 amino acids. The V and J ends lost 8 bases and 2 bases respectively, with 15 bases between them. Per germline, CDR1 LGHDT and CDR2 YNNKEL (reference sequence). DNA for the CDR3: TGTGCCAGCCAGTTATCGGGTGGGAACTATGGCTACACCTTC. Protein product: CASQLSGGNYGYTF.

This sequence joins TRBV7-2 and TRBJ2-1, with TRBD2 matching 11 bases. The junction had 15 bases not matched to a gene; V was cut back by 5 bases and J by 9 bases. CDR3 length: 17 amino acids. Germline V CDR1 and CDR2: SGHTA, FQGNSA. DNA of the CDR3: TGTGCCAGCAGCAAAGGGGGCACTAGCGGGAGTAGGGGTGAGCAGTTCTTC. Protein: CASSKGGTSGSRGEQFF. Complete variable domain (other parts from reference TRBV7-2 and TRBJ2-1): GAGVSQSPSNKVTEKGKDVELRCDPISGHTALYWYRQSLGQGLEFLIYFQGNSAPDKSGLPSDRFSAERTGGSVSTLTIQRTQQEDSAVYLCASSKGGTSGSRGEQFFGPGTRLTVL.

V usage is TRBV2 and J usage is TRBJ2-5, with 7 bases fitting TRBD1. CDR3 size: 15 residues. Germline assignment: CDR1 SNHLY and CDR2 FYNNEI. Trimming removed 4 bases from V and 0 bases from J; junction bases left unmatched: 5. CDR3 region: CASSGQGVYQETQYF. CDR3 nucleotide sequence: TGTGCCAGCAGTGGTCAGGGGGTCTACCAAGAGACCCAGTACTTC.

The chain links TRBV6-5 to TRBJ2-1; D may be TRBD1 (6 bases). CDR1 and CDR2 (germline): MNHEY, SVGAGI. The CDR3 loop spans 15 amino acids. Deletions cut 2 bases from V and 1 base from J, with 9 bases between. The CDR3 is CASSYTGPSYNEQFF. The DNA for the CDR3 is TGTGCCAGCAGTTACACAGGGCCTTCCTACAATGAGCAGTTCTTC.

The chain joins TRBV9 to TRBJ1-3; D possibly corresponds to TRBD1 (6 bases). The CDR3 covers 16 residues. V lost 4 bases to trimming and J lost 0 bases, with 14 bases between them. The germline gives CDR1 SGDLS, CDR2 YYNGEE. CDR3 sequence reads: CASSPGDTSSGNTIYF. CDR3 DNA sequence: TGTGCCAGCAGCCCCGGGGACACGAGCTCTGGAAACACCATATATTTT.

This chain uses TRBV9 with TRBJ2-2; 9 positions match TRBD2. This CDR3 is 15 amino acids long. V gave up 0 bases and J gave up 6 bases; unmatched junction bases: 3. The germline V gene has CDR1 SGDLS and CDR2 YYNGEE. The chain's CDR3 is CASSVDIAGAGELFF. The CDR3 coding sequence is TGTGCCAGCAGCGTAGATATAGCGGGAGCCGGGGAGCTGTTTTTT.

A few counts support this clone. The rearrangement uses TRBV30 and TRBJ1-2; 8 nucleotides align to TRBD1. The CDR3 covers 12 residues. The trim removed 5 bases at V and 4 bases at J, leaving 3 bases unmatched. Germline CDR1 is GTSNPN and CDR2 is SVGIG (reference sequence). The CDR3 reads CAWGTGAYGYTF. In nucleotides, the CDR3 is TGTGCCTGGGGGACAGGTGCCTATGGCTACACCTTC.

V usage is TRBV19 and J usage is TRBJ2-3; TRBD2 agrees at 11 bases. The CDR3 spans 19 residues. V was pared by 4 bases and J by 2 bases, with 14 bases of the junction left unmatched. Germline V gene data show CDR1 as LNHDA and CDR2 as SQIVND (reference sequence). CDR3 sequence: CASSTYSVALAGVTDTQYF. The CDR3 DNA sequence: TGTGCCAGTAGTACCTACAGCGTTGCACTAGCGGGAGTCACAGATACGCAGTATTTT.

CDR3 loop: CASRPTGVNEQYV. DNA for the CDR3: TGTGCCAGCAGGCCGACAGGGGTTAACGAGCAGTACGTC. This sequence joins TRBV6-5 and TRBJ2-7; 8 bases are a match to TRBD1. Germline loops: CDR1 MNHEY, CDR2 SVGAGI. This CDR3 is built from 13 residues. With V trimmed by 6 bases and J by 5 bases, 6 bases remained unmatched.

This clone came up a few times. DNA of the CDR3: TGTGCCAGCAGTTACGACCAAGACTTTGAGCAGTACTTC. Amino acids: CASSYDQDFEQYF. This chain uses TRBV6-2 or TRBV6-3 with TRBJ2-7, with D unclear. The CDR3 is 13 residues long. In germline, CDR1 is MNHEY, CDR2 SVGEGT. V gave up 2 bases and J gave up 7 bases, with 12 bases separating them.